The next 18 T cell receptor beta chains were all read from a single sample in a study of blood T cell repertoires in COVID-19. Clones were sequenced by immunoSEQ multiplex PCR, and TCRdb holds only the in-frame ones, with some missing. Of some 120,000 clones listed, 70% to 90% were seen once; the top ten hold about 3.9%. The sequencing sample was made of peripheral blood. These receptors came from a man aged 55 to 70 with acute or convalescent COVID-19.

CDR3 sequence: CASPGGTGRTEAFF. The DNA of the CDR3 is TGTGCCAGCCCGGGGGGGACAGGGAGGACTGAAGCTTTCTTT. The chain has TRBV28 and TRBJ1-1; 9 bases are shared with TRBD1. Germline values: CDR1 MDHEN, CDR2 SYDVKM. The CDR3 runs to 14 residues. J gave up 5 bases and V 8 bases, and 9 bases lay outside the gene matches.

The chain joins TRBV7-2 to TRBJ1-2; D perhaps matches TRBD1 (6 bases). CDR1 and CDR2 from the germline V gene are SGHTA and FQGNSA. This CDR3 region has 14 residues. V was pared by 4 bases and J by 4 bases, with 13 bases between. For the CDR3, the DNA is TGTGCCAGCAGCTCTCGGACAGCCTCCTATGGCTACACCTTC. Protein: CASSSRTASYGYTF. Complete variable domain (other parts from reference TRBV7-2 and TRBJ1-2): GAGVSQSPSNKVTEKGKDVELRCDPISGHTALYWYRQSLGQGLEFLIYFQGNSAPDKSGLPSDRFSAERTGGSVSTLTIQRTQQEDSAVYLCASSSRTASYGYTFGSGTRLTVV.

V usage is TRBV7-2 and J usage is TRBJ2-5; 7 bases agree with TRBD1. The germline V gene encodes CDR1 SGHTA and CDR2 FQGNSA. V was pared by 1 base and J by 3 bases, with 5 bases of the junction left unmatched. The CDR3 runs 15 residues. CDR3: CASSLVAGTEETQYF. CDR3 DNA: TGTGCCAGCAGCTTAGTTGCCGGGACAGAAGAGACCCAGTACTTC.

The chain links TRBV6-2 or TRBV6-3 to TRBJ2-1; 11 bases agree with TRBD2. Germline V CDR1 and CDR2: MNHEY, SVGEGT. Germline trimming cut 2 bases from V and 0 bases from J; bases unmatched to any gene: 6. CDR3 length: 18 amino acids. Here the CDR3 DNA reads TGTGCCAGCAGTTACCTAGCGGGAGGTAAGGTCTCCTACAATGAGCAGTTCTTC. As protein: CASSYLAGGKVSYNEQFF.

V and J are TRBV4-3 and TRBJ2-2; 8 nucleotides line up with TRBD2. V shed 0 bases, J shed 4 bases, and the junction held 4 bases outside the gene matches. The CDR3 runs to 16 residues. Germline CDR1 and CDR2: LGHNA and YSLEER. In DNA form, the CDR3 reads TGCGCCAGCAGCCAAGATAGCGGGACGGGCACCGGGGAGCTGTTTTTT. Translation gives CASSQDSGTGTGELFF.

The DNA of the CDR3 is TGCGCCAGCAGCGCGGAAACAGATACGCAGTATTTT. This sequence encodes CASSAETDTQYF. The rearrangement joins TRBV5-1 to TRBJ2-3, with D hard to call. The CDR3 is 12 residues long. The germline V gene encodes CDR1 SGHRS and CDR2 YFSETQ. The ends were cut back, 4 bases at V and 3 bases at J, with 6 bases in the middle.

The V call is TRBV7-9, the J call TRBJ2-3; TRBD2 matches 8 bases. The trim removed 2 bases at V and 0 bases at J, leaving 1 base unmatched. The CDR3 is 15 amino acids. Per germline, CDR1 SEHNR and CDR2 FQNEAQ (reference sequence). The CDR3 DNA reads TGTGCCAGCAGCTTAACTAGCGGCAGCACAGATACGCAGTATTTT. Translated, it gives CASSLTSGSTDTQYF.

The chain links TRBV6-2 or TRBV6-3 to TRBJ2-1, with 9 bases identical to TRBD2. J lost 0 bases, V lost 0 bases, and 6 bases had no gene match. The CDR3 has 18 amino acids. Germline V gene sequence: CDR1 MNHEY, CDR2 SVGEGT. The CDR3 sequence: CASSYSTSGSPSYNEQFF. CDR3 DNA sequence: TGTGCCAGCAGTTACTCCACTAGCGGGTCTCCCTCCTACAATGAGCAGTTCTTC.

The rearrangement links TRBV4-3 to TRBJ2-2, with D uncertain. In germline, CDR1 is LGHNA, CDR2 YSLEER. The CDR3 length is 14 residues. The V and J ends lost 4 bases and 1 base respectively, with 7 bases between them. For the CDR3, the DNA is TGCGCCAGCAGCCTACTTGTGAACACCGGGGAGCTGTTTTTT. Encoded protein: CASSLLVNTGELFF.

The chain is built from TRBV2 and TRBJ1-2; D gene ambiguous. This CDR3 has 11 amino acids. Germline-derived CDR1 and CDR2 are SNHLY and FYNNEI. The V end lost 5 bases, the J end lost 4 bases, and 5 bases lay between the germline ends. CDR3 in amino acids: CASSPRYGYTF. CDR3 nucleotide sequence: TGTGCCAGCAGTCCCCGCTATGGCTACACCTTC.

The chain employs TRBV2 and TRBJ1-4, with TRBD1 identical over 8 bases. CDR3 length: 14 amino acids. After removal of 5 bases from V and 5 bases from J, the junction contained 4 bases not matched to a gene. CDR1 SNHLY and CDR2 FYNNEI come from the germline V gene. The CDR3 DNA sequence: TGTGCCAGCAGTCGTACAGGGGGGAATGAAAAACTGTTTTTT. Protein: CASSRTGGNEKLFF.

This chain uses TRBV7-3 with TRBJ2-1, with D possibly matching TRBD2 (5 bases). The CDR3 sequence is 14 residues long. The germline CDR1 and CDR2 sequences are SGHTA and FQGTGA. Trimming cost V 2 bases and J 3 bases, with 8 bases left between them. The CDR3 DNA sequence: TGTGCCAGCAGCTTACAGGACTTCTACAATGAGCAGTTCTTC. Translating gives CASSLQDFYNEQFF.

The chain recombines TRBV6-5 with TRBJ1-5; D might be TRBD1 (5 bases). The CDR3 spans 15 residues. The germline CDR1 and CDR2 sequences are MNHEY and SVGAGI. V lost 8 bases and J lost 0, with 14 bases in between. The CDR3 region has the DNA TGTGCCAGCCGGCCACGACAGAATAGCAATCAGCCCCAGCATTTT. Amino acids: CASRPRQNSNQPQHF.

The chain combines TRBV3-1 (or the pseudogene TRBV3-2) with TRBJ1-5; D gene uncertain. The germline V and J ends were trimmed by 0 bases and 5 bases, with 8 bases remaining between them. Germline V gene sequence: CDR1 LGHDT, CDR2 YNNKEL (reference sequence). The CDR3 sequence is 14 residues long. CDR3 residues: CASSQDTAYQPQHF. The CDR3 DNA follows: TGTGCCAGCAGCCAAGATACAGCTTATCAGCCCCAGCATTTT.

The chain links TRBV25-1 to TRBJ1-1, with D possibly TRBD1 on 5 matching bases. CDR1 and CDR2 from the germline V gene are MGHDK and SYGVNS. The CDR3 spans 13 residues. The V and J ends lost 5 bases and 4 bases respectively, with 11 bases between them. The CDR3 sequence: CASSKGLVTEAFF. CDR3 in DNA: TGTGCCAGCAGTAAGGGGCTCGTCACTGAAGCTTTCTTT.

This chain links TRBV28 with TRBJ1-1, with no clear D. The CDR3 consists of 13 residues. Per the germline V gene, CDR1 is MDHEN and CDR2 is SYDVKM. Trimming cost V 4 bases and J 6 bases, with 12 bases left between them. CDR3 DNA: TGTGCCAGCAGTTGGTACAGCTCGGCTGAAGCTTTCTTT. Its translation is CASSWYSSAEAFF.

J is TRBJ2-2 and V is TRBV28, with TRBD1 matching 10 bases. The ends lost 6 bases at V and 4 bases at J; junction bases unmatched: 11. CDR3 length: 17 residues. Germline V lookup: CDR1 MDHEN, CDR2 SYDVKM. CDR3 residues: CASSVGPGQGSTGELFF. The CDR3 region has the DNA TGTGCCAGCAGCGTAGGGCCGGGACAGGGGTCCACCGGGGAGCTGTTTTTT.

Regarding this clone: Other DNA sequences in this sample translate to the same CDR3. The CDR3 loop reads CASSRTGSYEQYF. CDR3 nucleotides: TGTGCCAGCAGCCGGACAGGTTCCTACGAGCAGTACTTC. The chain couples TRBV6-5 to TRBJ2-7, with 7 nucleotides matching TRBD1. V lost 6 bases and J lost 1; bases outside the gene matches: 3. Germline-derived CDR1 and CDR2 are MNHEY and SVGAGI. The CDR3 is made up of 13 amino acids.